Following are 10 T cell receptor beta chains from one sample sequenced in a study of shared clonotypes between healthy human individuals. Clones were read by immunoSEQ multiplex PCR, and TCRdb kept only the in-frame ones, dropping some. The sample shows about 610,000 clones, more than 95% of them seen only once. Sequencing was done on a sample of naive CD4+ T cells sorted from blood. The subset: CD45RA+ positively selected. The receptors derive from a woman in her twenties or thirties in good health.

V and J are TRBV7-6 and TRBJ2-3; no firm D call. The germline V gene encodes CDR1 SGHVS and CDR2 FNYEAQ. With 2 bases removed from V and 4 bases from J, the gap between germline ends came to 4 bases. The CDR3 is 12 residues long. Here the CDR3 reads CASSLRADTQYF. CDR3 sequence (DNA): TGTGCCAGCAGCTTACGGGCAGATACGCAGTATTTT. The full variable domain, completed using reference TRBV7-6 and TRBJ2-3, is GAGVSQSPRYKVTKRGQDVALRCDPISGHVSLYWYRQALGQGPEFLTYFNYEAQQDKSGLPNDRFSAERPEGSISTLTIQRTEQRDSAMYRCASSLRADTQYFGPGTRLTVL.

The chain has TRBV6-1 and TRBJ2-3, with D hard to call. Trimming took off 4 bases at V and 0 bases at J, with 11 bases between the two ends. The germline gives CDR1 MNHNS, CDR2 SASEGT. This CDR3 contains 15 residues. The CDR3 DNA sequence: TGTGCCAGCAGTGTAATAGCACCGAGCACAGATACGCAGTATTTT. This gives the protein CASSVIAPSTDTQYF.

The chain uses TRBV19 and TRBJ2-7, with D tentatively TRBD2 (7 bases). V was cut by 7 bases and J by 1 base, with 14 bases left in between. Germline CDR1 LNHDA, CDR2 SQIVND (reference sequence). CDR3 size: 14 residues. CDR3 nucleotide sequence: TGTGCCAGTACCCCCAGGGGAGGGTCCTACGAGCAGTACTTC. The encoded protein is CASTPRGGSYEQYF.

The genes are TRBV7-9 and TRBJ1-2; D is ambiguous. Trimming removed 3 bases at V and 4 bases at J, with 12 bases between. This CDR3 spans 14 amino acids. Looked up from germline, CDR1 is SEHNR and CDR2 is FQNEAQ (reference sequence). This CDR3 reads CASSFQEDSYGYTF. The CDR3 DNA is TGTGCCAGCAGCTTTCAGGAGGATAGCTATGGCTACACCTTC.

The CDR3 coding sequence is TGTGCCAGCAGCTCCACCTCCCGCACTGAAGCTTTCTTT. Protein product: CASSSTSRTEAFF. The V call is TRBV7-2, the J call TRBJ1-1; D call uncertain. The CDR3 contains 13 residues. CDR1 and CDR2 (germline): SGHTA, FQGNSA. Between the trimmed V and J ends, which lost 4 bases and 4 bases, there was a span of 10 bases.

As regards this clone: The identical CDR3 is also encoded by other nucleotide sequences in the sample. This chain uses TRBV28 with TRBJ1-2; D possibly corresponds to TRBD1 (6 bases). The CDR3 is 13 residues long. V lost 3 bases, J lost 4 bases, and 9 bases lay in between. Per germline, CDR1 MDHEN and CDR2 SYDVKM. The CDR3 DNA follows: TGTGCCAGCAGTTTGGGGGGCGGCTATGGCTACACCTTC. Translation: CASSLGGGYGYTF.

The CDR3 here is CASRRPETSNEQFF. The CDR3, as DNA: TGTGCCAGCAGGCGCCCAGAGACGTCCAATGAGCAGTTCTTC. The V call is TRBV28, the J call TRBJ2-1; D is unresolved. This CDR3 has 14 residues. Germline CDR1 is MDHEN and CDR2 is SYDVKM. V was trimmed by 6 bases and J by 6 bases, leaving 15 bases between them.

The genes are TRBV19 and TRBJ2-5; D uncertain. This CDR3 has 14 residues. With 5 bases removed from V and 5 bases from J, the gap between germline ends came to 15 bases. Germline CDR1 is LNHDA and CDR2 is SQIVND (reference sequence). The CDR3 DNA follows: TGTGCCAGTAGTTTTGGGGATGGAGTGGAGACCCAGTACTTC. It yields the protein CASSFGDGVETQYF.

The chain employs TRBV27 and TRBJ2-1; D unresolved. In germline, CDR1 is MNHEY, CDR2 SMNVEV (reference sequence). The CDR3 loop spans 14 amino acids. The germline V and J ends were trimmed by 7 bases and 0 bases, with 10 bases remaining between them. The CDR3 bases are TGTGCCAGCATGACAATCGGCTCCTACAATGAGCAGTTCTTC. Translated: CASMTIGSYNEQFF.

The rearrangement links TRBV19 to TRBJ2-1; no definite D call. CDR3 length equals 11 residues. V dropped 6 bases and J dropped 4 bases, with 4 bases sitting between them. The germline V gene encodes CDR1 LNHDA and CDR2 SQIVND (reference sequence). The DNA for the CDR3 is TGTGCCAGTAGGGTTTACAATGAGCAGTTCTTC. Translated, it gives CASRVYNEQFF.